These 27 T cell receptor beta chains were sequenced from one sample in a study of spatial heterogeneity in lung cancer. TCRdb re-called the 5' RACE reads through MiXCR, storing one row per CDR3 protein. Among roughly 120,000 distinct CDR3 sequences listed, 9% to 15% were seen once. Time point indicated: blood at routine non-recurrence follow-up after resection. Without sorting, whole RNA was sequenced from tumor, nontumor lung or frozen PBMC. The specimen was PBMCs, collected at follow-up. These receptors were obtained from a male donor with early-stage non-small cell lung cancer.

This clonotype showed up many times. The chain couples TRBV5-4 to TRBJ2-3; TRBD2 agrees at 8 bases. V lost 3 bases and J lost 2; bases outside the gene matches: 14. Germline loops: CDR1 SGHNT, CDR2 YYREEE (reference sequence). The CDR3 spans 18 residues. The CDR3: CASSSKFGGGPPTDTQYF. CDR3 in DNA: TGTGCCAGCAGCTCCAAGTTCGGGGGGGGGCCTCCCACAGATACGCAGTATTTT. Full variable domain (rest looked up from reference TRBV5-4 and TRBJ2-3): ETGVTQSPTHLIKTRGQQVTLRCSSQSGHNTVSWYQQALGQGPQFIFQYYREEENGRGNFPPRFSGLQFPNYSSELNVNALELDDSALYLCASSSKFGGGPPTDTQYFGPGTRLTVL.

The gene calls are TRBV2 and TRBJ1-2, with TRBD1 identical over 8 bases. Per germline, CDR1 SNHLY and CDR2 FYNNEI. V shed 3 bases, J shed 8 bases, and the junction held 5 bases outside the gene matches. This CDR3 has 13 residues. The CDR3 region is CASSETGAEGYTF. CDR3 DNA: TGTGCCAGCAGTGAGACAGGGGCGGAGGGCTACACCTTC. The entire variable domain, with the rest obtained from reference TRBV2 and TRBJ1-2, is as follows: EPEVTQTPSHQVTQMGQEVILRCVPISNHLYFYWYRQILGQKVEFLVSFYNNEISEKSEIFDDQFSVERPDGSNFTLKIRSTKLEDSAMYFCASSETGAEGYTFGSGTRLTVV.

V gene TRBV30 combines with J gene TRBJ1-5, with D possibly matching TRBD1 (6 bases). Germline values: CDR1 GTSNPN, CDR2 SVGIG (reference sequence). With 4 bases removed from V and 3 bases from J, the gap between germline ends came to 10 bases. The CDR3 runs 13 residues. CDR3 in DNA: TGTGCCTGGAACAGGGACCCCAATCAGCCCCAGCATTTT. This codes for CAWNRDPNQPQHF.

The table lists this clonotype with many counts. This chain uses TRBV28 with TRBJ1-5; 8 nucleotides line up with TRBD1. This CDR3 has 16 residues. Germline CDR1 MDHEN, CDR2 SYDVKM. V lost 3 bases to trimming and J lost 4 bases; unmatched junction nucleotides: 8. The CDR3 bases are TGTGCCAGCAGTTTCACTCAGGGGGCGAGGAATCAGCCCCAGCATTTT. Translation: CASSFTQGARNQPQHF.

This clonotype showed up many times. The chain recombines TRBV14 with TRBJ2-6; no firm D call. The germline V gene has CDR1 SGHDN and CDR2 FVKESK. The CDR3 loop spans 17 amino acids. V lost 0 bases, J lost 2 bases, and 11 bases lay in between. The CDR3 reads CASSQDMGLAGANVLTF. CDR3 sequence (DNA): TGTGCCAGCAGCCAAGATATGGGGTTAGCTGGGGCCAACGTCCTGACTTTC. Drawing the rest from reference TRBV14 and TRBJ2-6, the complete variable domain is EAGVTQFPSHSVIEKGQTVTLRCDPISGHDNLYWYRRVMGKEIKFLLHFVKESKQDESGMPNNRFLAERTGGTYSTLKVQPAELEDSGVYFCASSQDMGLAGANVLTFGAGSRLTVL.

This clonotype is a singleton in its sample. The gene calls are TRBV28 and TRBJ2-7; 8 nucleotides match TRBD2. Per germline, CDR1 MDHEN and CDR2 SYDVKM. Trimming removed 3 bases from V and 6 bases from J; junction bases left unmatched: 4. The CDR3 extends over 13 amino acids. The CDR3 DNA reads TGTGCCAGCAGTTTCGGACTAGCATTCGAGCAGTACTTC. Translation gives CASSFGLAFEQYF.

This clonotype has at least ten counts. The chain is built from TRBV5-1 and TRBJ2-7, with 8 bases identical to TRBD1. CDR3 length: 14 amino acids. The V gene end was trimmed by 3 bases and the J gene end by 1 base; junction bases not matched to a gene: 3. In germline, CDR1 is SGHRS, CDR2 YFSETQ. The CDR3 DNA sequence: TGCGCCAGCAGCTCGGGACAGGTATCCTACGAGCAGTACTTC. This codes for CASSSGQVSYEQYF. Variable domain in full (rest from reference TRBV5-1 and TRBJ2-7): KAGVTQTPRYLIKTRGQQVTLSCSPISGHRSVSWYQQTPGQGLQFLFEYFSETQRNKGNFPGRFSGRQFSNSRSEMNVSTLELGDSALYLCASSSGQVSYEQYFGPGTRLTVT.

The genes are TRBV27 and TRBJ1-5, with D unresolved. The germline V gene encodes CDR1 MNHEY and CDR2 SMNVEV (reference sequence). Trimming removed 0 bases at V and 4 bases at J, with 10 bases between. CDR3 size: 15 residues. CDR3 loop: CASSLSAASNQPQHF. The CDR3 region has the DNA TGTGCCAGCAGTTTATCAGCAGCCTCTAATCAGCCCCAGCATTTT.

A few counts support this clonotype. The chain links TRBV24-1 to TRBJ2-1, with TRBD1 identical over 11 bases. Per the germline V gene, CDR1 is KGHDR and CDR2 is SFDVKD. The ends lost 2 bases at V and 7 bases at J; junction bases unmatched: 9. This CDR3 comprises 17 residues. CDR3 coding DNA: TGTGCCACCAGTGATTCCTCCGGGACAGGGGGTATGAATGAGCAGTTCTTC. Its protein product is CATSDSSGTGGMNEQFF.

This clonotype has more than one count but fewer than ten. The chain joins TRBV10-3 to TRBJ2-6; D not resolved. V lost 10 bases, J lost 0 bases, and 13 bases lay in between. The germline V gene has CDR1 ENHRY and CDR2 SYGVKD. The CDR3 loop spans 15 amino acids. The CDR3 nucleotides read TGTGCCACGAGTCAGAAGGGCTCTGGGGCCAACGTCCTGACTTTC. It codes for CATSQKGSGANVLTF.

V usage is TRBV29-1 and J usage is TRBJ2-3, with D perhaps being TRBD1 or TRBD2 (5 bases each). CDR1 is SQVTM and CDR2 is ANQGSEA in the germline V gene. The CDR3 extends over 15 amino acids. Trimming left V 7 bases short and J 1 base short, with 18 bases between. The CDR3 DNA reads as TGCAGCGCGGGACGACCTGGAGGTGGCACAGATACGCAGTATTTT. It specifies CSAGRPGGGTDTQYF.

This clonotype was picked up a small number of times. This chain links TRBV7-9 with TRBJ2-3, with D tentatively TRBD1 (5 bases). The CDR3 is 17 amino acids. The germline V gene encodes CDR1 SEHNR and CDR2 FQNEAQ (reference sequence). Between the trimmed V and J ends, which lost 2 bases and 5 bases, there was a span of 20 bases. The CDR3 bases are TGTGCCAGCAGCTTAAGAGGCTCCGGGCCCCAGGGAGATACGCAGTATTTT. Translating gives CASSLRGSGPQGDTQYF.

This clonotype appeared many times. This rearrangement joins TRBV29-1 to TRBJ1-2; 7 positions match TRBD1. Germline V gene sequence: CDR1 SQVTM, CDR2 ANQGSEA. The CDR3 runs 12 residues. V lost 7 bases, J lost 10 bases, and 12 bases stayed unmatched. The CDR3 protein is CSATPDRLIYTF. The CDR3, as DNA: TGCAGCGCTACCCCGGACAGGCTTATCTACACCTTC.

The count of this clonotype is one. The chain joins TRBV5-6 to TRBJ2-7, with a possible D match to TRBD1 (6 bases). This CDR3 contains 15 residues. Trimming cost V 0 bases and J 1 base, with 11 bases left between them. The germline V gene has CDR1 SGHDT and CDR2 YYEEEE. The CDR3 DNA follows: TGTGCCAGCAGCTTGGGCCCGACAGGTTCCTACGAGCAGTACTTC. Its protein product is CASSLGPTGSYEQYF.

The chain uses TRBV7-9 and TRBJ2-6; D not resolved. V lost 1 base and J lost 0, with 13 bases in between. Germline loops: CDR1 SEHNR, CDR2 FQNEAQ (reference sequence). The CDR3 extends over 18 amino acids. In DNA, the CDR3 is TGTGCCAGCAGCTTAGATTATAGGGCGAGCTCTGGGGCCAACGTCCTGACTTTC. This gives the protein CASSLDYRASSGANVLTF.

The rearrangement uses TRBV7-9 and TRBJ2-7; no firm D call. The CDR3 is 14 amino acids. The V end was cut by 2 bases, the J end by 4 bases, with 12 bases between. Germline CDR1 SEHNR, CDR2 FQNEAQ (reference sequence). DNA of the CDR3: TGTGCCAGCAGCTTATCCGGCGTAAAGTACGAGCAGTACTTC. This encodes CASSLSGVKYEQYF.

The chain recombines TRBV12-3 or TRBV12-4 with TRBJ2-2, with D tentatively TRBD2 (5 bases). Trimming shortened V by 3 bases and J by 3 bases, and 8 bases separated the two germline ends. This CDR3 spans 14 amino acids. The CDR3 loop reads CASSFTRDTGELFF. The CDR3 DNA sequence: TGTGCCAGCAGTTTTACGAGGGACACCGGGGAGCTGTTTTTT.

The J gene is TRBJ1-2, the V gene TRBV7-2; D not certain. The CDR3 extends over 15 amino acids. V was trimmed by 5 bases and J by 2 bases, leaving 15 bases between them. Germline CDR1 SGHTA, CDR2 FQGNSA. This CDR3 reads CASSLRVSENYGYTF. CDR3 bases: TGTGCCAGCAGCCTTAGGGTATCGGAGAACTATGGCTACACCTTC. Using reference TRBV7-2 and TRBJ1-2 for the parts outside the CDR3, the full variable domain is GAGVSQSPSNKVTEKGKDVELRCDPISGHTALYWYRQSLGQGLEFLIYFQGNSAPDKSGLPSDRFSAERTGGSVSTLTIQRTQQEDSAVYLCASSLRVSENYGYTFGSGTRLTVV.

The V and J genes are TRBV6-5 and TRBJ1-4; D possibly corresponds to TRBD1 (5 bases). The CDR3 consists of 14 residues. CDR1 is MNHEY, CDR2 SVGAGI, per germline. V gave up 5 bases and J gave up 8 bases, with 15 bases separating them. The CDR3 loop reads CASSLYKRGEKLFF. CDR3 sequence (DNA): TGTGCCAGCAGTCTATATAAGAGGGGAGAAAAACTGTTTTTT.

The CDR3 DNA sequence: TGCGCCAGCAGCTTGGGCGGCAGGGCGAACACTGAAGCTTTCTTT. Translating gives CASSLGGRANTEAFF. The chain combines TRBV5-1 with TRBJ1-1; tentatively, D is TRBD1 (5 bases). Germline-derived CDR1 and CDR2 are SGHRS and YFSETQ. V lost 0 bases, J lost 1 base, and 10 bases lay in between. The CDR3 spans 15 residues.

This chain uses TRBV3-1 with TRBJ2-3, with 7 nucleotides matching TRBD1. CDR1 and CDR2 (germline): LGHDT, YNNKEL (reference sequence). V dropped 0 bases and J dropped 5; count of bases not matched to a gene: 2. This CDR3 contains 14 residues. The CDR3 sequence is CASSQEQGLDTQYF. CDR3 DNA sequence: TGTGCCAGCAGCCAAGAACAGGGGTTAGATACGCAGTATTTT.

The CDR3 is CASSSSYQAYEQYF. CDR3 coding DNA: TGTGCCAGCAGCTCTAGTTATCAGGCTTACGAGCAGTACTTC. This chain connects TRBV7-9 to TRBJ2-7; D remains ambiguous. The CDR3 consists of 14 residues. CDR1 SEHNR and CDR2 FQNEAQ come from the germline V gene (reference sequence). V shed 4 bases and J shed 4 bases, with 14 bases lying between them.

This clonotype was seen many times. The chain recombines TRBV6-5 with TRBJ2-7; the D gene is possibly TRBD1 (6 bases). V was trimmed by 6 bases and J by 1 base, leaving 13 bases between them. Germline CDR1 MNHEY, CDR2 SVGAGI. This CDR3 is built from 14 residues. The CDR3 nucleotides read TGTGCCAGCAGGAGAACGCAGGGGTCCTACGAGCAGTACTTC. Its translation: CASRRTQGSYEQYF.

J is TRBJ2-1 and V is TRBV7-2; 8 bases are shared with TRBD2. Trimming removed 6 bases from V and 7 bases from J; junction bases left unmatched: 11. The CDR3 totals 15 residues. Germline CDR1 reads SGHTA; CDR2 reads FQGNSA. The CDR3: CASSFRRGVMNEQFF. The CDR3 bases are TGTGCCAGCAGTTTCAGGCGGGGGGTCATGAATGAGCAGTTCTTC. Full variable domain (outside the CDR3, taken from reference TRBV7-2 and TRBJ2-1): GAGVSQSPSNKVTEKGKDVELRCDPISGHTALYWYRQSLGQGLEFLIYFQGNSAPDKSGLPSDRFSAERTGGSVSTLTIQRTQQEDSAVYLCASSFRRGVMNEQFFGPGTRLTVL.

This clonotype appeared many times. This rearrangement joins TRBV29-1 to TRBJ2-7, with 10 bases that match TRBD1. V lost 6 bases, J lost 9 bases, and 8 bases stayed unmatched. The length of the CDR3 is 12 residues. Germline V gene sequence: CDR1 SQVTM, CDR2 ANQGSEA. DNA for the CDR3: TGCAGCGTGAGACAGGGGGCGCAGGGGCAGTACTTC. This sequence encodes CSVRQGAQGQYF.

The table lists this clonotype with many counts. The V gene is TRBV7-2, the J gene TRBJ2-7; possible D gene TRBD1, 6 bases. The CDR3 contains 12 residues. Germline V CDR1 and CDR2: SGHTA, FQGNSA. V was clipped by 4 bases and J by 4 bases, with 8 bases between them. The CDR3 sequence: CASSSQGYEQYF. As DNA, the CDR3 is TGTGCCAGCAGCTCACAGGGATACGAGCAGTACTTC.

The sample holds a few counts of this clonotype. The chain employs TRBV20-1 and TRBJ2-6; D might be TRBD2 (7 bases). V was shortened by 5 bases and J by 0 bases, with 8 bases between the two germline ends. CDR1 DFQATT and CDR2 SNEGSKA come from the germline V gene (reference sequence). This CDR3 is 14 amino acids long. DNA of the CDR3: TGCAGTGCTGCGGGGGCCTCTGGGGCCAACGTCCTGACTTTC. Amino acid sequence: CSAAGASGANVLTF.